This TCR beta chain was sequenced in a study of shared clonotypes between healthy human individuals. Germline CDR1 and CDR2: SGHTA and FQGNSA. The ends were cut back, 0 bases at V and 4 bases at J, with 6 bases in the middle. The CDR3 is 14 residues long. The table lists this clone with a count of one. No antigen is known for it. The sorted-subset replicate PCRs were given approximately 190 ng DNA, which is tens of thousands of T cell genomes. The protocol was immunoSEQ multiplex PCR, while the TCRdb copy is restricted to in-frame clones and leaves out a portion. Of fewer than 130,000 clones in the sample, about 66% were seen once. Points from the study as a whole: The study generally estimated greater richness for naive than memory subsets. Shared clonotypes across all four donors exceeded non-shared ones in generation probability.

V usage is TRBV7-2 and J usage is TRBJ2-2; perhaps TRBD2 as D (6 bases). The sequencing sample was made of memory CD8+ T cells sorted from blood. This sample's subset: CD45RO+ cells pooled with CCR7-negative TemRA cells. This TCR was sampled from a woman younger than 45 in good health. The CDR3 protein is CASSLAGGTGELFF. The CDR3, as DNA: TGTGCCAGCAGCTTAGCGGGGGGCACCGGGGAGCTGTTTTTT.